The 15 T cell receptor beta chains reported below all come from one sample, sequenced in a study of lymphopenia after photon versus proton radiotherapy. Produced via immunoSEQ multiplex PCR; TCRdb's table is partial and in-frame only. The sample consists of roughly 150,000 clones, 80% to 90% of them appearing once. The input for sequencing was peripheral blood, taken from a patient treated with photon-based radiotherapy. All receptors derive from a man aged 50-60 years with gastric cancer.

In this sample, this clone turned up once. CDR3 sequence reads: CASSVGLMAADNEQFF. Written as DNA, the CDR3 is TGTGCCAGCAGCGTGGGGTTAATGGCGGCGGACAATGAGCAGTTCTTC. The chain combines TRBV9 with TRBJ2-1; D is undetermined. CDR1 is SGDLS, CDR2 YYNGEE, per germline. The V end was cut by 2 bases, the J end by 5 bases, with 17 bases between. The CDR3 contains 16 residues.

There are a few counts of this clone. The gene calls are TRBV18 and TRBJ1-2; D is ambiguous. CDR3 length equals 12 residues. CDR1 and CDR2 (germline): KGHSH, LQKENI. The V gene lost 6 bases and the J gene lost 3 bases, with 8 bases spanning the gap. The CDR3 reads CASSVQDYGYTF. CDR3 bases: TGTGCCAGCTCGGTGCAGGACTATGGCTACACCTTC.

There are a few counts of this clone. The J gene is TRBJ1-3, the V gene TRBV19; no firm D call. This CDR3 is 14 amino acids long. The germline gives CDR1 LNHDA, CDR2 SQIVND (reference sequence). V lost 1 base, J lost 4 bases, and 8 bases lay in between. For the CDR3, the DNA is TGTGCCAGTAGTATAGGGGTATCCGGAAACACCATATATTTT. Protein: CASSIGVSGNTIYF.

The chain links TRBV10-2 to TRBJ2-2; D is unclear. Trimming pared 6 bases from V and 1 base from J, leaving 6 bases between. The germline CDR1 and CDR2 sequences are WSHSY and SAAADI. This CDR3 comprises 13 residues. The CDR3 nucleotides read TGCGCCAGCAGAAGGTTGAACACCGGGGAGCTGTTTTTT. Its translation is CASRRLNTGELFF.

The CDR3 sequence: CASRTGFHASNTEAFF. The CDR3 bases are TGTGCCAGTAGGACAGGGTTTCACGCTTCGAACACTGAAGCTTTCTTT. V and J are TRBV19 and TRBJ1-1; 7 nucleotides align to TRBD1. CDR3 size: 16 residues. Germline CDR1 and CDR2: LNHDA and SQIVND (reference sequence). Trimming removed 6 bases from V and 1 base from J; junction bases left unmatched: 11.

V and J are TRBV19 and TRBJ2-3, with 12 bases lining up with TRBD2. CDR3 length equals 16 residues. The germline CDR1 and CDR2 sequences are LNHDA and SQIVND (reference sequence). The V gene end was trimmed by 4 bases and the J gene end by 2 bases; junction bases not matched to a gene: 4. The CDR3 DNA is TGTGCCAGTAGTACCGGGACTAGCGGGTTCACAGATACGCAGTATTTT. It specifies CASSTGTSGFTDTQYF.

The chain recombines TRBV27 with TRBJ2-7; the D gene is possibly TRBD2 (6 bases). Trimming removed 5 bases at V and 2 bases at J, with 19 bases between. Germline lookup yields CDR1 MNHEY and CDR2 SMNVEV (reference sequence). This CDR3 comprises 16 residues. DNA for the CDR3: TGTGCCAGCAGTCGTACGACTAGTAGGGCAGCCTACGAGCAGTACTTC. This codes for CASSRTTSRAAYEQYF.

V and J are TRBV10-3 and TRBJ1-2, with D tentatively TRBD1 (6 bases). The CDR3 spans 15 residues. Trimming took off 3 bases at V and 2 bases at J, with 13 bases between the two ends. Germline loops: CDR1 ENHRY, CDR2 SYGVKD. The CDR3 loop reads CAISEETGVNYGYTF. CDR3 in DNA: TGTGCCATCAGTGAAGAGACAGGAGTAAACTATGGCTACACCTTC.

This chain links TRBV7-9 with TRBJ1-2, with a weak D call TRBD1 (5 bases). Germline-derived CDR1 and CDR2 are SEHNR and FQNEAQ (reference sequence). The CDR3 covers 13 residues. The V end was cut by 6 bases, the J end by 6 bases, with 14 bases between. CDR3: CASRRGVGDGYTF. DNA of the CDR3: TGTGCCAGCAGGCGGGGGGTCGGAGATGGCTACACCTTC.

The sample holds one count of this clone. The chain uses TRBV19 and TRBJ2-5, with a weak D call TRBD1 (5 bases). Germline values: CDR1 LNHDA, CDR2 SQIVND (reference sequence). The CDR3 contains 16 residues. V gave up 5 bases and J gave up 5 bases, with 21 bases separating them. The CDR3 DNA is TGTGCCAGTAGTTCTCAAGACAGCCGTTTGGGGGAGACCCAGTACTTC. The encoded protein is CASSSQDSRLGETQYF.

The V gene is TRBV11-2, the J gene TRBJ2-7; D possibly corresponds to TRBD1 (7 bases). The CDR3 runs 16 residues. Trimming pared 0 bases from V and 2 bases from J, leaving 14 bases between. CDR1 and CDR2 from the germline V gene are SGHAT and FQNNGV. DNA of the CDR3: TGTGCCAGCAGCTTAGATCAGGGGGGAAAAACCTACGAGCAGTACTTC. Translating gives CASSLDQGGKTYEQYF. Together with reference TRBV11-2 and TRBJ2-7, the CDR3 gives the full variable domain: EAGVAQSPRYKIIEKRQSVAFWCNPISGHATLYWYQQILGQGPKLLIQFQNNGVVDDSQLPKDRFSAERLKGVDSTLKIQPAKLEDSAVYLCASSLDQGGKTYEQYFGPGTRLTVT.

This CDR3 is CASSGGQANTEAFF. CDR3 bases: TGTGCCAGCAGCGGAGGACAGGCGAACACTGAAGCTTTCTTT. The chain is built from TRBV7-2 and TRBJ1-1, with 7 positions matching TRBD1. The germline V gene encodes CDR1 SGHTA and CDR2 FQGNSA. Unmatched junction bases numbered 4, after V lost 5 bases and J lost 1 base. The CDR3 sequence is 14 residues long. The full variable domain, its missing parts supplied by reference TRBV7-2 and TRBJ1-1, is GAGVSQSPSNKVTEKGKDVELRCDPISGHTALYWYRQSLGQGLEFLIYFQGNSAPDKSGLPSDRFSAERTGGSVSTLTIQRTQQEDSAVYLCASSGGQANTEAFFGQGTRLTVV.

This rearrangement joins TRBV27 to TRBJ2-7; 10 bases align to TRBD2. The germline CDR1 and CDR2 sequences are MNHEY and SMNVEV (reference sequence). CDR3 length equals 14 residues. Germline trimming cut 3 bases from V and 3 bases from J; bases unmatched to any gene: 2. The CDR3, as DNA: TGTGCCAGCAGTTTCCGACTAGCGGGCTACGAGCAGTACTTC. Amino acid sequence: CASSFRLAGYEQYF.

The chain links TRBV28 to TRBJ2-7; D not certain. The CDR3 is 14 residues long. Germline V gene sequence: CDR1 MDHEN, CDR2 SYDVKM. Trimming removed 1 base at V and 6 bases at J, with 13 bases between. The CDR3 region is CASSLSNPPAEQYF. For the CDR3, the DNA is TGTGCCAGCAGTTTATCCAATCCCCCGGCCGAGCAGTACTTC.

The chain carries TRBV18 and TRBJ1-4, with TRBD1 as a possible D gene (6 bases). The length of the CDR3 is 16 residues. The V gene's germline CDR1 is KGHSH and CDR2 LQKENI. V was clipped by 2 bases and J by 6 bases, with 16 bases between them. In DNA form, the CDR3 reads TGTGCCAGCTCACCAGAAAACAGGGTAAAGGATGAAAAACTGTTTTTT. Translating it yields CASSPENRVKDEKLFF.